This TCR beta chain comes out of a study of shared clonotypes between healthy human individuals. All donors were healthy HIV-negative adults lacking recent acute infections or vaccinations. Every contributor of samples was a Caucasian grown-up residing in Nashville, Tennessee. V was pared by 0 bases and J by 2 bases, with 8 bases between. The CDR3 contains 16 residues. CDR1 KGHSH and CDR2 LQKENI come from the germline V gene. Here immunoSEQ multiplex PCR was the method, and the copy in TCRdb shows in-frame clones only, minus some. In the table there are roughly 2.4 million clones, 90% to 97% of which are singletons.

V and J are TRBV18 and TRBJ2-6; no reliable D call. The sample comprised naive CD4+ T cells sorted from blood. Subset in this sample: CD45RA+ positively selected. The TCR comes from a man aged 18 to 29 in good health. CDR3 coding DNA: TGTGCCAGCTCACCACCGCGAGGCACTGGGGCCAACGTCCTGACTTTC. This gives the protein CASSPPRGTGANVLTF.